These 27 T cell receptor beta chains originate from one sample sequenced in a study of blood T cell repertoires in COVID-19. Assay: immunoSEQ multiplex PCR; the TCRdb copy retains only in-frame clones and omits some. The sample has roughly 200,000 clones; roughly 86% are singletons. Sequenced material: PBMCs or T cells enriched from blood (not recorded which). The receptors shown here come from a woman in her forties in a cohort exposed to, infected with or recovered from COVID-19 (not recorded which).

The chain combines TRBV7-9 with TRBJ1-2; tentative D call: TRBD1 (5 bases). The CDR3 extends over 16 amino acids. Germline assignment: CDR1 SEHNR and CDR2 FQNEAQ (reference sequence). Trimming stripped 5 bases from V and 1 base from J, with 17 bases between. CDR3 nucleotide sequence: TGTGCCAGCAGCCGTGATAACCGACAGATTAACTATGGCTACACCTTC. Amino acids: CASSRDNRQINYGYTF.

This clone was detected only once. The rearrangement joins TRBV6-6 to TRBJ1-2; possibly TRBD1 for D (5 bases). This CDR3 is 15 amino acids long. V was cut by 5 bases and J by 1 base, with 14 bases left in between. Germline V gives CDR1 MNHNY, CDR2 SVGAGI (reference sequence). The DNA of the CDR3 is TGTGCCAGCAGTCCCAGGGACTTATTTAACTATGGCTACACCTTC. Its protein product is CASSPRDLFNYGYTF.

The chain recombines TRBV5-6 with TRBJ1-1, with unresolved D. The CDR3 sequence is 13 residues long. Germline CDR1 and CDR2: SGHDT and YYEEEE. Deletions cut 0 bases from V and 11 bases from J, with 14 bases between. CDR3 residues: CASSLGEWAYAFF. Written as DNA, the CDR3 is TGTGCCAGCAGCTTGGGGGAGTGGGCCTACGCTTTCTTT.

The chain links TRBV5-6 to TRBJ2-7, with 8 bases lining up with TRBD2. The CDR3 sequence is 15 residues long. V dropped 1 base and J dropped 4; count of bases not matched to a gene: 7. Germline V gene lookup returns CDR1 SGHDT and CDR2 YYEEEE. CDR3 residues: CASSLMSGGYYEQYF. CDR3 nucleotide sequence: TGTGCCAGCAGCTTGATGAGCGGGGGATATTACGAGCAGTACTTC.

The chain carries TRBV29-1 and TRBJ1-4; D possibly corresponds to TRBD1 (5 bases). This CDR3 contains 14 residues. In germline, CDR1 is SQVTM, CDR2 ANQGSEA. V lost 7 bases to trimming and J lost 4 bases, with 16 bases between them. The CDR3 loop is CSAGGSGDNEKLFF. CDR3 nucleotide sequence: TGCAGCGCGGGGGGGTCGGGGGATAATGAAAAACTGTTTTTT.

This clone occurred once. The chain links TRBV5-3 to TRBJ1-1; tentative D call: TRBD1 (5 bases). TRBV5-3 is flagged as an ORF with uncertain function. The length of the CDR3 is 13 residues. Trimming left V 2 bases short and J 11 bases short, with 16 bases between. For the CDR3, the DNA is TGTGCCAGAAGCTTTCTCAGCAGGGAACGGGCTTTCTTT. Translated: CARSFLSRERAFF.

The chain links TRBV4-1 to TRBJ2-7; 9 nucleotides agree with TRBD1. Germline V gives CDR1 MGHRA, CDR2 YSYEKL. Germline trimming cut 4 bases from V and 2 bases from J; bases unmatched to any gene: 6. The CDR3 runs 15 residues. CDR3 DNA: TGCGCCAGCAGCCTGTCCGGGACAGGGACCTACGAGCAGTACTTC. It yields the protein CASSLSGTGTYEQYF.

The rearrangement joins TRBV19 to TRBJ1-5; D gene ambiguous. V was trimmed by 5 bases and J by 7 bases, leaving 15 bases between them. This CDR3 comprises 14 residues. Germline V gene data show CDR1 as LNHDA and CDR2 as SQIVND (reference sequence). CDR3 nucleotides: TGTGCCAGTAGTTCCTCGGGGAGAAGGCAGCCCCAGCATTTT. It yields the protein CASSSSGRRQPQHF.

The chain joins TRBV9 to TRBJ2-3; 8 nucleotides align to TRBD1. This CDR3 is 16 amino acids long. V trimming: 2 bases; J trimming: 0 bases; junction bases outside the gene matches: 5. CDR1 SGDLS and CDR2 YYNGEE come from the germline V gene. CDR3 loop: CASSVTTGASTDTQYF. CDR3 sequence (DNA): TGTGCCAGCAGCGTGACGACAGGGGCTAGCACAGATACGCAGTATTTT.

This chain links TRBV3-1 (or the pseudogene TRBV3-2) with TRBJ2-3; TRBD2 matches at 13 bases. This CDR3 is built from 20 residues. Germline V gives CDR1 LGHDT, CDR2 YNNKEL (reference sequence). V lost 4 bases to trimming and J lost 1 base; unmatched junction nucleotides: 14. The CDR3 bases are TGTGCCAGCAGCCCCACGCGAGGACTAGCGGGGGTAATTGGCACAGATACGCAGTATTTT. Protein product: CASSPTRGLAGVIGTDTQYF.

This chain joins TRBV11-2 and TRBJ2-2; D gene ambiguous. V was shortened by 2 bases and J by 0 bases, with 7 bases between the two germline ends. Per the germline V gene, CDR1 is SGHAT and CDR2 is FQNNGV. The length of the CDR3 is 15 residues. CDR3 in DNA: TGTGCCAGCAGCTTACGAGAAGCGAACACCGGGGAGCTGTTTTTT. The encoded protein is CASSLREANTGELFF. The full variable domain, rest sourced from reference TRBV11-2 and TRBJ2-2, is EAGVAQSPRYKIIEKRQSVAFWCNPISGHATLYWYQQILGQGPKLLIQFQNNGVVDDSQLPKDRFSAERLKGVDSTLKIQPAKLEDSAVYLCASSLREANTGELFFGEGSRLTVL.

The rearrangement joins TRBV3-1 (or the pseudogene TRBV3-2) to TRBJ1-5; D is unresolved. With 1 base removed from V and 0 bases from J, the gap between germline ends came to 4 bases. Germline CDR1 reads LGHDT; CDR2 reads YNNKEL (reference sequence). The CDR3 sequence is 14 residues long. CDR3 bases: TGTGCCAGCAGCCAAGGCGTTAGCAATCAGCCCCAGCATTTT. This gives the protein CASSQGVSNQPQHF.

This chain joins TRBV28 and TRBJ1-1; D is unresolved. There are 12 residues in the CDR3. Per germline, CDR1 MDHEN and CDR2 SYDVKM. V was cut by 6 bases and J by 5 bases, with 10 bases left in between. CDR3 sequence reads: CASRPPGTEAFF. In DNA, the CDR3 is TGTGCCAGCAGACCTCCGGGAACTGAAGCTTTCTTT.

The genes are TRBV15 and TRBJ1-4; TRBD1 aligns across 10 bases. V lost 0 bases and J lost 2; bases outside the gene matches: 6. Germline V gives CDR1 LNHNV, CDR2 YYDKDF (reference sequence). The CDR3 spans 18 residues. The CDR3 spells CATSRDPGQGRTNEKLFF. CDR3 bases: TGTGCCACCAGCAGAGATCCGGGACAGGGGCGGACTAATGAAAAACTGTTTTTT.

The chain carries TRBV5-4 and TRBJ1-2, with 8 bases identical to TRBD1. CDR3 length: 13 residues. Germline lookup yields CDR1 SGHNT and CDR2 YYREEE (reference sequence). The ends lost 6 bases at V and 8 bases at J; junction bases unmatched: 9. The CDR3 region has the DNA TGTGCCAGCAAGTTGACAGGGGCTGACGGCTACACCTTC. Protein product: CASKLTGADGYTF.

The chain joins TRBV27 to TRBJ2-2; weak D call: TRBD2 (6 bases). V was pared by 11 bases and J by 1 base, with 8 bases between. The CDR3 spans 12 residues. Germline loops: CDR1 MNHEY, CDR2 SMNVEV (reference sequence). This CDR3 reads CASGGNTGELFF. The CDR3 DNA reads TGTGCCTCCGGGGGGAACACCGGGGAGCTGTTTTTT.

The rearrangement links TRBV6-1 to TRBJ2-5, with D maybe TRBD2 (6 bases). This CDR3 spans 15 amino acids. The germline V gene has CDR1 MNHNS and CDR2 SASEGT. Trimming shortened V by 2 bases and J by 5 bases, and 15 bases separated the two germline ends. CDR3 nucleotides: TGTGCCAGCAGTGAACTGGGGGGAGTTAGGGAGACCCAGTACTTC. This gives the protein CASSELGGVRETQYF.

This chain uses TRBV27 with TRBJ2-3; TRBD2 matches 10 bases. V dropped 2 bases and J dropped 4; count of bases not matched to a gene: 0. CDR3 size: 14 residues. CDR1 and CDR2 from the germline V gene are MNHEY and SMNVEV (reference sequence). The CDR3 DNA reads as TGTGCCAGCAGTTTACTAGCGGGAGCAGATACGCAGTATTTT. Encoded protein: CASSLLAGADTQYF.

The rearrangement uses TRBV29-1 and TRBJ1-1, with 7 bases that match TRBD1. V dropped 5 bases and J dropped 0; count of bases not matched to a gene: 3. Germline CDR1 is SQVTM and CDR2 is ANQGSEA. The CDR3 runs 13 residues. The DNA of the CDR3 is TGCAGCGTTAGGGACAGATTGAACACTGAAGCTTTCTTT. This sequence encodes CSVRDRLNTEAFF. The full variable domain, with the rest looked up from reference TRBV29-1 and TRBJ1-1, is SAVISQKPSRDICQRGTSLTIQCQVDSQVTMMFWYRQQPGQSLTLIATANQGSEATYESGFVIDKFPISRPNLTFSTLTVSNMSPEDSSIYLCSVRDRLNTEAFFGQGTRLTVV.

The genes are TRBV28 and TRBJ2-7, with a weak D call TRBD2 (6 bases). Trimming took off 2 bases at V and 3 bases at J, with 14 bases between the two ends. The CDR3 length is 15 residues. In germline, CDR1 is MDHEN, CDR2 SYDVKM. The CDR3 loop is CASSLGRGKGYEQYF. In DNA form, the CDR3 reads TGTGCCAGCAGTTTAGGGCGGGGAAAGGGCTACGAGCAGTACTTC.

The CDR3 coding sequence is TGCAGCGTTGAAGATCTCTCCCGGACAGGAACCTACAATGAGCAGTTCTTC. It is translated as CSVEDLSRTGTYNEQFF. The V gene is TRBV29-1, the J gene TRBJ2-1; 7 bases agree with TRBD1. This CDR3 has 17 residues. Losses at the gene ends were 0 bases for V and 2 bases for J; bases not matched to a gene: 10. The germline V gene encodes CDR1 SQVTM and CDR2 ANQGSEA.

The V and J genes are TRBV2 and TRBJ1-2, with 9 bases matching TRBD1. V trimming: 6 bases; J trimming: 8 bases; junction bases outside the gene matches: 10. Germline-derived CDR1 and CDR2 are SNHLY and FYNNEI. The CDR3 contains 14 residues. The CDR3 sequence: CASRTGTGSEGYTF. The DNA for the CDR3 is TGTGCCAGCAGGACCGGGACAGGGTCAGAGGGCTACACCTTC.

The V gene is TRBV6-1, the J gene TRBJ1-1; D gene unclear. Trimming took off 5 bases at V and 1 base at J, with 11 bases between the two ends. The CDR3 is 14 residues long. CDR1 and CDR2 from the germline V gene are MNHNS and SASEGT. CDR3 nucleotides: TGTGCCAGCAGTTCGGGCCGGGGGAACACTGAAGCTTTCTTT. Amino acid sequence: CASSSGRGNTEAFF.

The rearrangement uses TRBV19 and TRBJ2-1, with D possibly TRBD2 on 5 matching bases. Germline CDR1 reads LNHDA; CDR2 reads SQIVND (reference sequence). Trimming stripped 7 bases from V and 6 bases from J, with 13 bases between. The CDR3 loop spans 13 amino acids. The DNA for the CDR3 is TGTGCCAGTACGGGGTTTCCTGGCAATGAGCAGTTCTTC. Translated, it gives CASTGFPGNEQFF.

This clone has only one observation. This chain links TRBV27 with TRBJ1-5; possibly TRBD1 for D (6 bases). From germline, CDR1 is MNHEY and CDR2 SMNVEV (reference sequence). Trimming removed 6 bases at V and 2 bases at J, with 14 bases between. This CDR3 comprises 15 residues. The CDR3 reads CASSPFGGGNQPQHF. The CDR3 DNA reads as TGTGCCAGCAGCCCCTTTGGGGGCGGCAATCAGCCCCAGCATTTT.

CDR3 amino acids: CASSGRDNSGNTIYF. In DNA form, the CDR3 reads TGCGCCAGCAGTGGCCGGGACAACTCTGGAAACACCATATATTTT. The chain is built from TRBV10-2 and TRBJ1-3; TRBD1 might be the D (6 bases). Germline CDR1 is WSHSY and CDR2 is SAAADI. V lost 4 bases and J lost 0, with 10 bases in between. This CDR3 is 15 amino acids long.

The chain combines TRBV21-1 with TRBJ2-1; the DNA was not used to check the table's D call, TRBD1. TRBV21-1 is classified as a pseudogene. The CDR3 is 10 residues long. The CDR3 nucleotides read TGTACCTCCCAGGTCGATGAGCAGTTCTTC. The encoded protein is CTSQVDEQFF.